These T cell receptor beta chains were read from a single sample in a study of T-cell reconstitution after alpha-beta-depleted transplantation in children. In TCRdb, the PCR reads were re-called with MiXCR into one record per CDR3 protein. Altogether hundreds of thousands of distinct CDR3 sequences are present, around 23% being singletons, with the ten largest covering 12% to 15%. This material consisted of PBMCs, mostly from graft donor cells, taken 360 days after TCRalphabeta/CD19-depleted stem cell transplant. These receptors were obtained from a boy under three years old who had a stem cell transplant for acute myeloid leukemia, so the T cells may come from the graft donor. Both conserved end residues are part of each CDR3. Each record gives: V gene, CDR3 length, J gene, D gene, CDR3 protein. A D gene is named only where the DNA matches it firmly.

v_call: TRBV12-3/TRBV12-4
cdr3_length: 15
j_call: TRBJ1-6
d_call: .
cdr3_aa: CASSLEGRGWSPLHF

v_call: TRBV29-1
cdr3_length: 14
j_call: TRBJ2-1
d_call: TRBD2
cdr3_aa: CSVEGLAGDNEQFF

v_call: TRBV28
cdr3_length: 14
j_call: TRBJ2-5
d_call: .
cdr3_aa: CASRPETNQETQYF

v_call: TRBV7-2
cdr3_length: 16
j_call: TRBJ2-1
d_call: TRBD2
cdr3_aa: CASSVLPGGPYNEQFF

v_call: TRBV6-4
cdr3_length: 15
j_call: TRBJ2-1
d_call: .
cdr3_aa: CASSPGVSSYNEQFF

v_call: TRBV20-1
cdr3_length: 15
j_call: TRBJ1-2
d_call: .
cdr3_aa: CSARGVPFKGDGYTF

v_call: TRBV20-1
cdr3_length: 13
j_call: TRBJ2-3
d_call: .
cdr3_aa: CSARVTGTDTQYF

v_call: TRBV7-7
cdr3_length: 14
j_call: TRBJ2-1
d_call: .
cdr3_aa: CASSLFLGSDEQFF

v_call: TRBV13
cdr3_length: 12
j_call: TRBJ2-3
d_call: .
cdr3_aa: CASSPYADTQYF

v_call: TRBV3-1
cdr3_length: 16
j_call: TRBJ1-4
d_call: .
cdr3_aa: CASSQDTRAANEKLFF

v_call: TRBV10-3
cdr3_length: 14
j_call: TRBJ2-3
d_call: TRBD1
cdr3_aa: CAMSPGTATDTQYF

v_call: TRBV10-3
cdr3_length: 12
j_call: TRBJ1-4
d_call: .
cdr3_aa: CATGDMGEKLFF

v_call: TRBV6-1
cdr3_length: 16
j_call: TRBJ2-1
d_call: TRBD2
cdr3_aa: CASSPYGASGSNEQFF

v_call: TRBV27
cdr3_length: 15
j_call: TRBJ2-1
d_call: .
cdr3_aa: CASSPVGPRDNEQFF

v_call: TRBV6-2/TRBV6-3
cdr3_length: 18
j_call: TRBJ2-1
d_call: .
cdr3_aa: CASSYPPSWVGPHNEQFF

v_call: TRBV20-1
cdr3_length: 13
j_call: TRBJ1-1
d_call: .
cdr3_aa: CSASSLGRSEAFF

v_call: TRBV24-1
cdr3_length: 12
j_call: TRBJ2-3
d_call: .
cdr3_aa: CATRGGQDTQYF

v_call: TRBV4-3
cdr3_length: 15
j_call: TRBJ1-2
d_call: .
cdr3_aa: CASSQVEGDLYGYTF

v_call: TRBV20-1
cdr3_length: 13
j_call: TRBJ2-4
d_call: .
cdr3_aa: CSARAPLENIQYF

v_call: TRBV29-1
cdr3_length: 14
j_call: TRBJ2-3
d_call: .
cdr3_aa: CSVGDSDWDLTQYF

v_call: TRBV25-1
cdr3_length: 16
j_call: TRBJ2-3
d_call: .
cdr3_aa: CASTGVVGRGTDTQYF

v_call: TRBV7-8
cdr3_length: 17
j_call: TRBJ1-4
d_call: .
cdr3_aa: CASSLGANSAANEKLFF

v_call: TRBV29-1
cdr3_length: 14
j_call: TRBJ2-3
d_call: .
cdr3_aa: CSVEDPAPTDTQYF

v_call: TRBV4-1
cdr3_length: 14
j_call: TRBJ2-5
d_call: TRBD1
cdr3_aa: CASSPGDRAETQYF

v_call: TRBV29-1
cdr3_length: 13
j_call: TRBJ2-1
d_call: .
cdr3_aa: CSVRRGAYNEQFF

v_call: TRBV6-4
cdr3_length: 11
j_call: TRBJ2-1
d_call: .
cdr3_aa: CATRVGDEQFF

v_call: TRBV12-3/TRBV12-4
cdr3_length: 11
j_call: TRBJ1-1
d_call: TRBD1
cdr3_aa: CASRRQGAAFF

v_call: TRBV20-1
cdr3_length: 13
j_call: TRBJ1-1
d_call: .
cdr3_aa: CSARLRLTPEAFF

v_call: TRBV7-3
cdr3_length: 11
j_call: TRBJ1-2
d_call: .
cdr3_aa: CASLTWDGYTF

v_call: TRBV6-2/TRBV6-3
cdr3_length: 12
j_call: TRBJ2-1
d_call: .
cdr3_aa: CASSYVGAEQFF

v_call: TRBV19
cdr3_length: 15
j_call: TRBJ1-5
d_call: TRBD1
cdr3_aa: CASTPGQGGNQPQHF

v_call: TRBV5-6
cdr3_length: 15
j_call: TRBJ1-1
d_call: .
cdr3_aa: CASSLGTALNTEAFF

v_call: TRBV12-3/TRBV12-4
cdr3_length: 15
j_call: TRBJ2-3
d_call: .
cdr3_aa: CASSLSARSTDTQYF

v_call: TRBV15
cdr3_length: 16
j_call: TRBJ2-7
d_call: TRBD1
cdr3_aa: CATSSLIRDRIYEQYF

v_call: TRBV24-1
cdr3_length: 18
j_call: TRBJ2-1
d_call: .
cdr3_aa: CATSDSILRGRSYNEQFF

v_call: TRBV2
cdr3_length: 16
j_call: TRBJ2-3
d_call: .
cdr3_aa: CASSVSRETSTDTQYF

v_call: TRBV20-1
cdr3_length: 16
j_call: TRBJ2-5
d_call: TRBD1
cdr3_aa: CSARVRNRGEGETQYF

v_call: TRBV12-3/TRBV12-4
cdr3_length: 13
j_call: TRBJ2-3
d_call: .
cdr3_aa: CASGGLGTDTQYF

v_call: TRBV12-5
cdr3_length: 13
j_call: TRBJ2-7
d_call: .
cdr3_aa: CASAVTPGYEQYF

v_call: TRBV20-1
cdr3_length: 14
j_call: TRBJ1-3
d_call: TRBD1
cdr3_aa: CSAFDRASGNTIYF

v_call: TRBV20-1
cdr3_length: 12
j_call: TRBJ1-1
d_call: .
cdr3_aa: CSARIVPFEAFF

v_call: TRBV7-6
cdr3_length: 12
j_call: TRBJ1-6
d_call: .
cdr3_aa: CASSLAGGPLHF

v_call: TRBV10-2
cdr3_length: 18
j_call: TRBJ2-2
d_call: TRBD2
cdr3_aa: CASSPIERGAHYTGELFF

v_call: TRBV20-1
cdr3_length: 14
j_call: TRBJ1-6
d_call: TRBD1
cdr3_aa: CSAGTVCYNSPLHF

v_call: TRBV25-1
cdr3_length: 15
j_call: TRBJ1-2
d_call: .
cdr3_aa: CASSASQLGREGYTF

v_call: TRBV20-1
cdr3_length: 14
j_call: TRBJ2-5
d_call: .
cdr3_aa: CSARDVRGQETQYF

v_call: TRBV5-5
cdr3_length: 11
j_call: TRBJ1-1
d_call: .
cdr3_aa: CASTQVGEAFF

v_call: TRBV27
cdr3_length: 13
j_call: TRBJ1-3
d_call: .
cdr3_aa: CASSLSGSDTIYF

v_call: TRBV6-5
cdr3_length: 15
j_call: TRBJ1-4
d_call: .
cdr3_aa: CASSSPGLTTEKLFF

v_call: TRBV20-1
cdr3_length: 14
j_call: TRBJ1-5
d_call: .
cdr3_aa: CSAGSQGNNQPQHF

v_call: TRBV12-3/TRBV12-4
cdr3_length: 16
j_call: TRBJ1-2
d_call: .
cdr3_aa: CASSSTPSSRAYGYTF

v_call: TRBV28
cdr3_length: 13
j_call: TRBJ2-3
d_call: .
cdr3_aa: CASSFYGTDTQYF

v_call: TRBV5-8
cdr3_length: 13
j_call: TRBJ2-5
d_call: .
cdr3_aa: CASSFASQETQYF

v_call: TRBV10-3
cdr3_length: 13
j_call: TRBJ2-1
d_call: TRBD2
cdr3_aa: CAIKLAGDNEQFF

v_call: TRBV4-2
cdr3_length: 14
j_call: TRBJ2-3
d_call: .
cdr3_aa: CAISPGVGEDTQYF

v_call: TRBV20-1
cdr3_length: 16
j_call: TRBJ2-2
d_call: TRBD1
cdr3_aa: CSARDRLKGATGELFF

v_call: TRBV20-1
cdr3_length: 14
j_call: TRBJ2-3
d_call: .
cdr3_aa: CSARGGGRTDTQYF

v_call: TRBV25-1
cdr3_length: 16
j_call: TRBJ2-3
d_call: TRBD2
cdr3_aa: CASSPRLAGTTDTQYF